This TCR beta chain is from a study of CD8 T cells in Susac syndrome. This CDR3 has 14 residues. V was cut by 8 bases and J by 5 bases, with 19 bases left in between. The patients with Susac syndrome satisfied recently defined diagnostic criteria for either definite or probable disease. Reverse transcription used about 0.45 to 1 ug RNA and random hexamers. Amplification of the TCR beta CDR3 was carried out by immunoSEQ multiplex PCR, which spanned a total of 54 Vbeta and 13 Jbeta segments. From the immunoSEQ multiplex PCR reads, TCRdb called clonotypes with MiXCR, one entry per CDR3 protein. The data hold 200,000 to 300,000 distinct CDR3 sequences, with less than 96% observed a single time.

This receptor was obtained from a human donor with Susac syndrome. This chain connects TRBV12-3 or TRBV12-4 to TRBJ2-7; the D gene is possibly TRBD2 (6 bases). The sample was CD4+ T cells from PBMCs. DNA of the CDR3: TGTGCCAGCTCCTCATTGGAGGAGGGGAACGAGCAGTACTTC. It is translated as CASSSLEEGNEQYF.